This TCR beta chain was profiled in a study of T cell responses to AZD1222 COVID-19 vaccine (TCRdb year 2021). Notes on the research overall: AZD1222 recipients with second doses at about 4 weeks or about 12 weeks were pooled, because spike-specific TCR depth and breadth did not differ between schedules. A total of 230 to 250 trial participants underwent TCR sequencing, of whom some 210 received two doses of AZD1222 and about 25 received two doses of the MenACWY control vaccine. Enrollment into the trials was organized by age into subgroups of 18-55, 56-69 and 70-plus years, and those subgroups contained roughly 150, 30 and 60 TCR-sequenced participants, respectively.

Paper-wide results and their limitations: Because no day 14 peak-response samples were available, the repertoires could be characterized only after the peak T cell response. Nearly half of unique spike-specific TCRs reportedly recognized epitopes outside regions mutated in the B.1.351 and B.1.1.7 variants. In the small 56-69-year group, the increase in depth fell short of significance, most likely because of low power. CD4 TCRs associated with the vaccine covered the entire spike protein, and the dominant responses were in regions 160-218 and 743-854. Participants were mostly white British and included more females than males, and it was suggested by the authors that clonal diversity may have been underestimated. After two AZD1222 doses, both the breadth and the depth of spike-specific TCRs were significantly higher than at day 0 and than in MenACWY recipients. Conclusions about previously exposed vaccinees are limited, since just a handful of AZD1222 recipients were seropositive for SARS-CoV-2 at baseline.

The CDR3 regions of human TCRbeta chains were analyzed by immunosequencing. The authors' analysis ran thus. TCRs in the repertoires were matched against a reference library of SARS-CoV-2-specific TCRs that had been generated with the MIRA antigen-specificity platform. Breadth was defined as the fraction of unique TCRs that were SARS-CoV-2-associated. Depth was defined as the fraction of total T cells that were SARS-CoV-2-associated. Each spike-specific TCR was assigned to its reactive spike region and to a CD4 or CD8 class using the MIRA data. Log10-transformed breadth and depth values were compared by one-way ANOVA with Sidak's multiple comparisons tests. In its TCRdb copy, this immuneACCESS table keeps in-frame sequences only and misses some clones. Where compared with another copy, unresolved V genes explain less than half of these, and the others have no known cause. D and trimming were read from the DNA, whereas the V and J calls and clone size are those reported in that table. The sample table shows 180,000 or so clones, and 90% to 95% are seen once. The top ten constitute about 0.64% of the sample.

Explained via the paper, the time point label denotes: baseline before first vaccination. Vaccinee samples came from UK trials COV001 and COV002, including a single-blind randomized controlled phase 2/3 trial of AZD1222 (ChAdOx1 nCoV-19) in healthy adults. For TCRbeta chain sequencing, PBMC samples were collected from trial participants at day 0 and at day 28 after the second dose. The germline V gene (reference sequence) specifies DFQATT as CDR1 and SNEGSKA as CDR2. CDR3 length: 11 amino acids, cysteine to phenylalanine. The kept DNA is CDR3 alone, 33 bases in frame from the first base. On this clone itself: There is no known antigen for this receptor. The record has no base qualities; no much larger clone is one base away.

The chain links TRBV20-1 with TRBJ2-1; a weak D assignment points to TRBD2 (6 bases agree). The sequence was obtained from an adult in good health. The specimen comprised peripheral blood, sampled on day 0 of AZD1222 vaccination. For the CDR3, the sequence is CTASGSSEQFF. The DNA sequence is given as TGCACCGCAAGCGGGTCCTCGGAGCAGTTCTTC.